The 20 T cell receptor beta chains below were found in one sample sequenced in a study of blood T cells in healthy people across ages. A second PCR of about 6 to 11 cycles used a sample-barcoded 5' primer and a J-beta primer mix. MiXCR was run by TCRdb on the 5' RACE reads, yielding one entry per CDR3 protein. The table has hundreds of thousands of distinct CDR3 sequences, around 48% seen once. Sequencing input: blood. The receptors here all came from a man at least 80 years old in good health.

V usage is TRBV5-1 and J usage is TRBJ2-3, with 7 bases lining up with TRBD1. V lost 4 bases and J lost 4; bases outside the gene matches: 12. The CDR3 spans 16 residues. Germline V CDR1 and CDR2: SGHRS, YFSETQ. The CDR3 nucleotides are TGCGCCAGCAGCCTCCTGACAGGGTCTTTATCAGATACGCAGTATTTT. Encoded protein: CASSLLTGSLSDTQYF.

J is TRBJ1-1 and V is TRBV25-1, with D tentatively TRBD1 (6 bases). The CDR3 consists of 11 residues. From germline, CDR1 is MGHDK and CDR2 SYGVNS. Trimming removed 6 bases at V and 5 bases at J, with 7 bases between. The CDR3 loop reads CASRTGTEAFF. The CDR3 bases are TGTGCCAGCAGAACAGGGACTGAAGCTTTCTTT.

This clonotype was picked up one time. At one boundary the junction diverges from the germline segment, which might be a read error. This rearrangement joins TRBV7-2 to TRBJ2-7; D might be TRBD2 (6 bases). The CDR3 contains 14 residues. Per germline, CDR1 SGHTA and CDR2 FQGNSA. In nucleotides, the CDR3 is TGTGCCAGCAGCCGATCGGGACTCCCCTACGAGCGGTACTTC. Translation gives CASSRSGLPYERYF.

This clonotype was counted at least ten times. The chain uses TRBV6-6 and TRBJ2-4, with D hard to call. Per the germline V gene, CDR1 is MNHNY and CDR2 is SVGAGI (reference sequence). This CDR3 is built from 15 residues. Between the trimmed V and J ends, which lost 2 bases and 8 bases, there was a span of 16 bases. CDR3 sequence reads: CASSYPPGTVDIQYF. The CDR3 nucleotides read TGTGCCAGCAGTTACCCCCCCGGTACGGTCGACATTCAGTACTTC.

This rearrangement joins TRBV4-3 to TRBJ2-5, with D perhaps matching TRBD1 or TRBD2 (5 bases each). The germline gives CDR1 LGHNA, CDR2 YSLEER. V was shortened by 1 base and J by 5 bases, with 11 bases between the two germline ends. The CDR3 consists of 14 residues. Here the CDR3 reads CASSQGSREETQYF. DNA of the CDR3: TGCGCCAGCAGCCAAGGGAGCAGGGAGGAGACCCAGTACTTC.

The V gene is TRBV5-1, the J gene TRBJ2-7, with TRBD2 as a possible D gene (7 bases). The CDR3 runs to 16 residues. Germline values: CDR1 SGHRS, CDR2 YFSETQ. Trimming removed 0 bases at V and 5 bases at J, with 18 bases between. CDR3 residues: CASSLAAGGGVHEQYF. DNA of the CDR3: TGCGCCAGCAGCTTGGCAGCTGGCGGGGGCGTCCACGAGCAGTACTTC.

This clonotype has only one observation. The germline gene is not matched at one end of the junction; a read error may be the cause. V usage is TRBV7-9 and J usage is TRBJ1-6; D is perhaps TRBD1 (5 bases). Germline CDR1 SEHNR, CDR2 FQNEAQ (reference sequence). The CDR3 has 17 residues. This CDR3 reads CASANLRVSAYSSPLHF. The CDR3 DNA follows: TGTGCCAGCGCAAACCTCAGGGTATCGGCCTATAGTTCACCCCTCCACTTT.

This clonotype was detected a few times. V gene TRBV29-1 combines with J gene TRBJ2-1; tentative D call: TRBD1 (6 bases). The CDR3 contains 11 residues. Trimming shortened V by 7 bases and J by 9 bases, and 13 bases separated the two germline ends. CDR1 and CDR2 (germline): SQVTM, ANQGSEA. The CDR3 reads CSGYRVGEQFF. CDR3 sequence (DNA): TGCAGCGGGTACAGGGTGGGTGAGCAGTTCTTC.

This clonotype occurred once. This chain connects TRBV27 to TRBJ1-2; the D gene is possibly TRBD1 (6 bases). The CDR3 runs 19 residues. Trimming removed 5 bases from V and 5 bases from J, with 30 bases in between. CDR1 and CDR2 from the germline V gene are MNHEY and SMNVEV (reference sequence). The chain's CDR3 is CASSQRGGAVGARSYGYTF. CDR3 sequence (DNA): TGTGCCAGCAGTCAAAGAGGGGGGGCTGTCGGGGCCCGTAGTTATGGCTACACCTTC.

This clonotype has ten or more counts. Mismatch with germline at one junction end may stem from a read error. The chain recombines TRBV12-3 or TRBV12-4 with TRBJ1-5, with 9 bases identical to TRBD1. The CDR3 length is 14 residues. CDR3 in DNA: TGTGCCAGCAGCTTAGGGACAGGGAATCAGCCCCAGCATTTT. Translation gives CASSLGTGNQPQHF.

This rearrangement joins TRBV29-1 to TRBJ2-3; D is unclear. Per germline, CDR1 SQVTM and CDR2 ANQGSEA. V gave up 4 bases and J gave up 2 bases, with 10 bases separating them. The CDR3 has 13 residues. The CDR3 DNA reads as TGCAGCGTTGTTCGGACCTACACAGATACGCAGTATTTT. It specifies CSVVRTYTDTQYF.

This clonotype showed up just a few times. The chain employs TRBV7-9 and TRBJ2-1; D is unclear. The CDR3 is made up of 10 amino acids. V was cut by 7 bases and J by 8 bases, with 6 bases left in between. Germline V lookup: CDR1 SEHNR, CDR2 FQNEAQ (reference sequence). CDR3 DNA: TGTGCCAGCACCGTAGATGAGCAGTTCTTC. It translates to CASTVDEQFF.

This sequence joins TRBV7-2 and TRBJ1-6; D not resolved. V was trimmed by 3 bases and J by 5 bases, leaving 14 bases between them. The CDR3 has 16 residues. Germline values: CDR1 SGHTA, CDR2 FQGNSA. The CDR3 here is CASSFREVRNNSPLHF. CDR3 sequence (DNA): TGTGCCAGCAGCTTCCGGGAGGTCCGCAATAATTCACCCCTCCACTTT.

Concerning this clonotype itself: A read error may explain this, as a much larger clone is one base away. This chain uses TRBV6-5 with TRBJ1-2; D is undetermined. The CDR3 length is 14 residues. Germline V gives CDR1 MNHEY, CDR2 SVGAGI. The germline V and J ends were trimmed by 6 bases and 6 bases, with 17 bases remaining between them. CDR3 protein: CASSFARANDGYTF. The CDR3 DNA reads TGTGCCAGCAGCTTCGCAAGGGCCAACGATGGCTACACCTTC.

This sequence joins TRBV29-1 and TRBJ1-2, with D perhaps matching TRBD1 (6 bases). The CDR3 is 13 residues long. Trimming stripped 6 bases from V and 3 bases from J, with 14 bases between. Germline CDR1 reads SQVTM; CDR2 reads ANQGSEA. The CDR3 loop reads CSVNRDPYYGYTF. CDR3 in DNA: TGCAGCGTCAACAGGGATCCCTACTATGGCTACACCTTC.

This clonotype was detected once. The chain combines TRBV3-1 with TRBJ2-5; D is tentatively TRBD1 or TRBD2 (5 bases each). With 4 bases removed from V and 9 bases from J, the gap between germline ends came to 21 bases. The CDR3 is 15 amino acids. CDR1 is LGHDT, CDR2 YNNKEL, per germline (reference sequence). The CDR3 here is CASSPLRREMEAQYF. The DNA of the CDR3 is TGTGCCAGCAGCCCCTTACGCAGGGAAATGGAGGCCCAGTACTTC.

At least ten counts were recorded for this clonotype. The DNA of the CDR3 is TGTGCCAGCAGCGTAGAAGGGAGTATGGGGACCCAGTACTTC. This codes for CASSVEGSMGTQYF. The J gene is TRBJ2-5, the V gene TRBV9, with a tentative D call TRBD2 (5 bases). The CDR3 contains 14 residues. V was trimmed by 0 bases and J by 7 bases, leaving 13 bases between them. Germline CDR1 and CDR2: SGDLS and YYNGEE.

The chain recombines TRBV6-5 with TRBJ1-2; 12 bases fit TRBD1. CDR1 and CDR2 (germline): MNHEY, SVGAGI. V lost 6 bases, J lost 1 base, and 3 bases stayed unmatched. CDR3 length equals 15 residues. In DNA form, the CDR3 reads TGTGCCAGCAGCCGGGACAGGGGGCATAACTATGGCTACACCTTC. Its translation is CASSRDRGHNYGYTF.

The J gene is TRBJ2-1, the V gene TRBV9; 10 bases are shared with TRBD2. In germline, CDR1 is SGDLS, CDR2 YYNGEE. The CDR3 contains 15 residues. V was clipped by 3 bases and J by 5 bases; unmatched bases: 5. The CDR3 spells CASSASSGGNNEQFF. The CDR3 DNA follows: TGTGCCAGCAGCGCTTCTAGCGGGGGAAACAATGAGCAGTTCTTC.

This clonotype was found a few times. This sequence joins TRBV7-9 and TRBJ1-1; 10 bases fit TRBD1. V was pared by 4 bases and J by 4 bases, with 0 bases of the junction left unmatched. The CDR3 loop spans 13 amino acids. CDR1 and CDR2 (germline): SEHNR, FQNEAQ (reference sequence). The CDR3 here is CASSWTGGTEAFF. The CDR3 DNA sequence: TGTGCCAGCAGCTGGACAGGGGGCACTGAAGCTTTCTTT.